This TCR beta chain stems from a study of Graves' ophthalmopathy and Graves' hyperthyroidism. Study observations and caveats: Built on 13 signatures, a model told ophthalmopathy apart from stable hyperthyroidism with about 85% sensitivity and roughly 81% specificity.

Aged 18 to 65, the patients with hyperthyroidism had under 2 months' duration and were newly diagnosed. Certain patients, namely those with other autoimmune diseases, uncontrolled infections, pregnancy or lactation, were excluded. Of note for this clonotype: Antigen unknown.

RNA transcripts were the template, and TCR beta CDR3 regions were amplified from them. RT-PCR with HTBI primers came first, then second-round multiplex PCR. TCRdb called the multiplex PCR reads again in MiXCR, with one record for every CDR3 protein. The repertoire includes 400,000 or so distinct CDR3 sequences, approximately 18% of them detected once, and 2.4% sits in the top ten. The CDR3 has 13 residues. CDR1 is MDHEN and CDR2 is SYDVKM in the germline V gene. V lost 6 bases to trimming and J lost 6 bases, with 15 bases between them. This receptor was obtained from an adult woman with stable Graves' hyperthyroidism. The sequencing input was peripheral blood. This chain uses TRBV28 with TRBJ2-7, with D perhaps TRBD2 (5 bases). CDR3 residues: CASSSDGGGEQYF. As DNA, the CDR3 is TGTGCCAGCAGCTCCGACGGAGGAGGCGAGCAGTACTTC.